The following is a T cell receptor (beta chain) sequence with its context. Its antigen remains unidentified. Base qualities are not recorded, but no much larger clone differs from it by a single base. This record belongs to a study of OX40 agonist ivuxolimab in advanced cancers. For the study in its entirety: Ivuxolimab was a fully human IgG2 agonistic monoclonal antibody targeting the costimulatory receptor OX40 (CD134). The paper reports the monotherapy dose-escalation portion (N of about 47 patients) of the phase I ivuxolimab trial. Among the 50 to 55 dose-escalation patients, about 20 had hepatocellular carcinoma, approximately 15 melanoma, 9 renal cell carcinoma and 9 head and neck cancer. Peripheral TCRbeta sequencing aimed to test whether ivuxolimab altered TCR sequence diversity and caused clonal T-cell expansion. Patients were allowed to have had prior anti-PD-1, anti-PD-L1 or anti-CTLA-4 therapy, and around 43% of the dose-escalation patients had been treated with checkpoint inhibitors. Intravenous ivuxolimab was administered to patients every 2 weeks at six dose levels: 0.01, 0.1, 0.3, 1.5, 3 and 10 mg/kg. A male proportion of around 81% and a mean age of roughly 58 years, ranging from 23 to 79, were recorded for the dose-escalation cohort. Partial responses occurred in three dose-escalation patients: two with cutaneous melanoma and one with hepatocellular carcinoma. Overall study outcomes, separate from this receptor: At doses from 0.1 to 3.0 mg/kg, clonal expansion was seen in both CD4+ and CD8+ blood T cells between baseline and week 6. After ivuxolimab, more expanded clones were found on average in CD8+ T cells than in CD4+ T cells. The antigen specificity of the peripheral T cells that underwent clonal expansion was not determined. Low levels of normalized T-cell clonal expansion were also seen in some nonresponding patients. In the 0.1-3.0 mg/kg groups, partial responders were among the patients with the lowest normalized peripheral clonal expansion, particularly in CD8+ T cells.

For sequencing of the TCRbeta CDR3 region, genomic DNA was extracted from the sorted cells. TCRbeta CDR3 regions were sequenced using the immunoSEQ Assay. As stored in TCRdb, this immuneACCESS dataset retains in-frame rearrangements with V and J assigned. A fraction of the clones does not appear; measured against another copy, unresolved V genes explain less than half of the discrepancy, and the remainder lacks a known reason. Present in this sample are 80,000 to 85,000 clones, approximately 79% of which were seen just once. The top ten constitute over 5% of the sample. The germline V gene (reference sequence) specifies LNHDA as CDR1 and SQIVND as CDR2. The CDR3, from cysteine to phenylalanine, totals 12 residues. CDR3 DNA is the only sequence kept; it has 36 bases, read in frame from the first base. Relative to germline, V is 2 bases shorter and J is 9 bases shorter, with 8 bases between their ends.

The trial excluded patients who had a history of autoimmune disease or were on systemic immunosuppression. Peripheral blood for TCR sequencing was drawn from every dose cohort at baseline, at cycle 4 day 1 and at cycle 7 day 1. The samples were taken from a phase I, first-in-human, multicenter, open-label dose-escalation trial of ivuxolimab. Adults with locally advanced or metastatic melanoma, renal cell carcinoma, hepatocellular carcinoma or head and neck squamous cell carcinoma were enrolled in the trial. CD4+ and CD8+ T cells were sorted separately from peripheral blood before TCR sequencing. The TCR comes from an adult with an advanced solid tumor such as melanoma, head and neck, liver or kidney cancer. Here the sequenced sample was CD4+ or CD8+ T cells sorted from blood, taken in a trial of the OX40 agonist ivuxolimab. The sequence is built from TRBV19 and TRBJ2-1; the D gene cannot be resolved reliably. DNA sequence: TGTGCCAGTAGTATATCGGGTGGTGAGCAGTTCTTC. The resulting protein is CASSISGGEQFF.